The entry below describes one TCR beta chain. Generated by immunoSEQ multiplex PCR, the TCRdb table keeps only in-frame clones and is missing some. This sample has over 200,000 clones; about nine tenths occur once, and the top ten carry approximately 2.4%. The data originate from a study of blood T cell repertoires in COVID-19. This CDR3 has 13 residues. V dropped 2 bases and J dropped 7 bases, with 9 bases sitting between them. The germline gives CDR1 MNHEY, CDR2 SVGEGT. Sample: peripheral blood. The sequence was collected from a man younger than 40 with COVID-19, enrolled during active disease. This chain connects TRBV6-2 or TRBV6-3 to TRBJ2-1; D not resolved. CDR3 DNA sequence: TGTGCCAGCAGTTACCCGAGTAGAAATGAGCAGTTCTTC. Encoded protein: CASSYPSRNEQFF.